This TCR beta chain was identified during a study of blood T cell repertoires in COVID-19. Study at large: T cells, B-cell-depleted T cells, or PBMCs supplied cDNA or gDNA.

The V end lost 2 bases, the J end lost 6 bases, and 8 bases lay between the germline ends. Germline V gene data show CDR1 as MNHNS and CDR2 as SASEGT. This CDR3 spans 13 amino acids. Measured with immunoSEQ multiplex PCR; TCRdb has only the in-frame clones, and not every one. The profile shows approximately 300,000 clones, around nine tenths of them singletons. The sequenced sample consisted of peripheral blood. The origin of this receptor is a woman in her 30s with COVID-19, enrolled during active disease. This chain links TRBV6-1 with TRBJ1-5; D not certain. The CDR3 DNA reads TGTGCCAGCAGTGAAAATGCGGGTCAGCCCCAGCATTTT. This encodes CASSENAGQPQHF.